These T cell receptor beta chains were read from a single sample in a study of blood T cell repertoires in COVID-19. Measured with immunoSEQ multiplex PCR; TCRdb has only the in-frame clones, and not every one. The sample has 250,000 to 300,000 clones; 75% to 90% are singletons. Sequencing was carried out using PBMCs or T cells enriched from blood (not recorded which). The receptors were sampled from a woman aged 45-60 years who had recovered from COVID-19. The CDR3 runs from the conserved cysteine through the conserved F or W. Fields, in order: V gene, J gene, clone size, D gene, CDR3 DNA, CDR3 protein. The D gene is left open where the match is weak. Size is stated for part of the rows, as once, few or many counts, or as a class when the clone is expanded.

TRBV7-2	TRBJ2-3	NA	TRBD2	TGTGCCAGCAGCGGCCGACTAGCGGGAGTGGGGGATACGCAGTATTTT	CASSGRLAGVGDTQYF
TRBV2	TRBJ2-5	few	NA	TGTGCCACTTCCCCCCAGGGCGAGACCCAGTACTTC	CATSPQGETQYF
TRBV5-1	TRBJ1-1	NA	TRBD1	TGCGCCAGCAGTTTGACAGGGGGCGCTGAAGCTTTCTTT	CASSLTGGAEAFF
TRBV6-5	TRBJ1-1	NA	NA	TGTGCCAGCAGTTACCTCCCTAGGAACACTGAAGCTTTCTTT	CASSYLPRNTEAFF
TRBV27	TRBJ1-6	NA	NA	TGTGCCAGCAGTTTCTCCTGGGCCAATAATTCACCCCTCCACTTT	CASSFSWANNSPLHF
TRBV5-6	TRBJ2-5	once	NA	TGTGCCAGCAGCCTACAGGGGACTGAAGAGACCCAGTACTTC	CASSLQGTEETQYF
TRBV5-1	TRBJ1-1	few	NA	TGCGCCAGCAGCTTGCAACAGGGCGGGACTGAAGCTTTCTTT	CASSLQQGGTEAFF
TRBV13	TRBJ2-2	once	TRBD2	TGTGCCAGCAGCTTAATAGCGGGAGTCACCGGGGAGCTGTTTTTT	CASSLIAGVTGELFF
TRBV2	TRBJ1-5	NA	NA	TGTGCCAGCAGTGGCGGACAGTCCAATCAGCCCCAGCATTTT	CASSGGQSNQPQHF
TRBV7-7	TRBJ2-1	NA	TRBD2	TGTGCTAGCAGCTTAGGAGACCCTAGCGGGAATAATGAGCAGTTCTTC	CASSLGDPSGNNEQFF
TRBV7-9	TRBJ1-2	NA	NA	TGTGCCAGCAGCCCAGAAAGGGGTTATGGCTACACCTTC	CASSPERGYGYTF
TRBV5-1	TRBJ1-4	NA	TRBD1	TGCGCCAGCAGCTTGGAAACAGGGGGTGAAAAACTGTTTTTT	CASSLETGGEKLFF
TRBV19	TRBJ2-7	NA	TRBD1	TGTGCCAGTAGTATTTCTGGGACAGGGTGGTCCGAGCAGTACTTC	CASSISGTGWSEQYF
TRBV10-3	TRBJ2-2	NA	NA	TGTGCCATCAGTGAGCCGGACACCGGGGAGCTGTTTTTT	CAISEPDTGELFF
TRBV12-5	TRBJ2-7	NA	NA	TGTGCTAGTGGTTTCTGGAGCTCCTACGAGCAGTACTTC	CASGFWSSYEQYF
TRBV28	TRBJ2-5	NA	NA	TGTGCCAGCAGCCTAGGACAAGCCCAAGAGACCCAGTACTTC	CASSLGQAQETQYF
TRBV2	TRBJ2-5	NA	NA	TGTGCCAGCAGTCCGGACAGTAGGGAGACCCAGTACTTC	CASSPDSRETQYF
TRBV6-5	TRBJ2-7	NA	NA	TGTGCCAGCAGCACCCAGGTTCGGTACTCCTACGAGCAGTACTTC	CASSTQVRYSYEQYF
TRBV7-9	TRBJ2-1	NA	NA	TGTGCCAGCAGCTTGGAGTTCAATGAGCAGTTCTTC	CASSLEFNEQFF
TRBV9	TRBJ2-1	NA	NA	TGTGCCAGCAGCGGTTACGGCCCCGGGGGTGAGCAGTTCTTC	CASSGYGPGGEQFF
TRBV7-6	TRBJ2-7	NA	NA	TGTGCCAGCAGCTTATTACGGGAGCGGAACTACGAGCAGTACTTC	CASSLLRERNYEQYF
TRBV27	TRBJ1-1	NA	TRBD1	TGTGCCAGCAGTCAATCGGGACAGGGTACGTGGATAAACACTGAAGCTTTCTTT	CASSQSGQGTWINTEAFF
TRBV25-1	TRBJ2-2	NA	TRBD1	TGTGCCAGCAGAAAAGGGGACAGGTACACCGGGGAGCTGTTTTTT	CASRKGDRYTGELFF
TRBV11-2	TRBJ1-1	NA	NA	TGTGCCAGCAGCTTAACTCGGAACACTGAAGCTTTCTTT	CASSLTRNTEAFF
TRBV18	TRBJ1-5	NA	NA	TGTGCCAGCTCACCGACAGAACATCAGCCCCAGCATTTT	CASSPTEHQPQHF
TRBV7-9	TRBJ2-2	NA	TRBD2	TGTGCCAGCAGCTCAACTAGCGTAACGAACACCGGGGAGCTGTTTTTT	CASSSTSVTNTGELFF
TRBV4-1	TRBJ1-5	NA	NA	TGCGCCAGCAGCAGCAGGCAGGACAATCAGCCCCAGCATTTT	CASSSRQDNQPQHF
TRBV28	TRBJ1-2	NA	TRBD1	TGTGCCAGCAGTTCCCCCACTTGGCGGGACAGGCATAACTATGGCTACACCTTC	CASSSPTWRDRHNYGYTF
TRBV27	TRBJ2-7	few	NA	TGTGCCAGCAGTTTAGGCCGGGGAGACGGGCAGTACTTC	CASSLGRGDGQYF
TRBV5-1	TRBJ2-7	NA	NA	TGCGCCAGCAGCTCTGGTCTGGCAGGGTACGCCTACGAGCAGTACTTC	CASSSGLAGYAYEQYF
TRBV28	TRBJ1-3	once	NA	TGTGCCAGCAGTTTATATTTCAGGGCGAACACCATATATTTT	CASSLYFRANTIYF
TRBV19	TRBJ1-5	few	NA	TGTGCCAGTAGTACTACTGCGGGGGTTGGGCAGCCCCAGCATTTT	CASSTTAGVGQPQHF
TRBV19	TRBJ1-3	NA	NA	TGTGCCAGTAGTATGGTAATGGGAGGATTGAGCTCTGGAAACACCATATATTTT	CASSMVMGGLSSGNTIYF
TRBV4-1	TRBJ1-3	NA	TRBD1	TGCGCCAGCAGATCGGACAGGGGGATTGGAAACACCATATATTTT	CASRSDRGIGNTIYF
TRBV19	TRBJ1-2	NA	TRBD1	TGTGCCTCCCTGGACAGGGGACCTTATGGCTACACCTTC	CASLDRGPYGYTF
TRBV7-9	TRBJ2-3	NA	TRBD2	TGTGCCAGCAGCTCTAGCGGTTCCACAGATACGCAGTATTTT	CASSSSGSTDTQYF
TRBV19	TRBJ2-2	NA	TRBD2	TGTGCCAGTAGTATGAGGCTTTCTAGCGGGAGGGCCGGGGAGCTGTTTTTT	CASSMRLSSGRAGELFF
TRBV15	TRBJ2-2	NA	TRBD2	TGTGCCACCAGCAGAGACGGACTAGCGGGACTGGCCCTGAACACCGGGGAGCTGTTTTTT	CATSRDGLAGLALNTGELFF
TRBV5-1	TRBJ2-7	NA	TRBD1	TGCGCCAGCAGCCCGGGACAGGGAAACTACGAGCAGTACTTC	CASSPGQGNYEQYF
TRBV6-2/TRBV6-3	TRBJ2-5	NA	NA	TGTGCCAGCAGTAGGGACTTTCAAGAGACCCAGTACTTC	CASSRDFQETQYF
TRBV29-1	TRBJ1-1	NA	NA	TGCAGCGTTGTCGGGGTGAGGGTAAACACTGAAGCTTTCTTT	CSVVGVRVNTEAFF
TRBV19	TRBJ2-5	NA	NA	TGTGCCACCGAGGTTGGAGAGACCCAGTACTTC	CATEVGETQYF
TRBV20-1	TRBJ1-2	NA	NA	TGCAGTGCGGGGACACCCTATGGCTACACCTTC	CSAGTPYGYTF
TRBV28	TRBJ2-7	NA	TRBD1	TGTGCCAGCAGTTTAGGCAGGGGGCCCTACGAGCAGTACTTC	CASSLGRGPYEQYF
TRBV7-9	TRBJ2-1	NA	NA	TGTGCCAGCAGCTCCGGTGCAGGAAAAGTCGACAATGAGCAGTTCTTC	CASSSGAGKVDNEQFF
TRBV19	TRBJ1-5	NA	NA	TGTGCCAGTAGGACAACAGGGTATGGCAATCAGCCCCAGCATTTT	CASRTTGYGNQPQHF